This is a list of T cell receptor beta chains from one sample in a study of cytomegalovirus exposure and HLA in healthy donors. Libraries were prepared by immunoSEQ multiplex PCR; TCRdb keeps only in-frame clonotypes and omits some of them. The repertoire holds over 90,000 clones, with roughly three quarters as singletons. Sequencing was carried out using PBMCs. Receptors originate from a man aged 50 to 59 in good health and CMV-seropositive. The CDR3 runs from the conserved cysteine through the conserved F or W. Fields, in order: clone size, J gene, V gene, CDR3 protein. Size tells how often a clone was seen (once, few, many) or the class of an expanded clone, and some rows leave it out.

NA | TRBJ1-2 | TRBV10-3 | CAISESTGYGYTF
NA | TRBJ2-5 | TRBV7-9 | CASSWDRHNQETQYF
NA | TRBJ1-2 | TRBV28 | CASSQSGTTRTNTF
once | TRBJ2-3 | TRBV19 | CASSINTDTQYF
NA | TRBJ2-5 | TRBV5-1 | CASSSTGGQETQYF
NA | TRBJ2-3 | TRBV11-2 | CASSLRLHTDTQYF
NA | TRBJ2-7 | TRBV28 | CASGGNEQYF
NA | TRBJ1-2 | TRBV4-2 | CASSLPGGRGYTF
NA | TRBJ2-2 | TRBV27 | CASSLYGTANTGELFF
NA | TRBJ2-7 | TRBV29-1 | CSVETGAYEQYF
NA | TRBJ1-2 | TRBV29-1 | CSVRGVGGRGYTF
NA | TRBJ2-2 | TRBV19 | CASSIGGLALDTGELFF
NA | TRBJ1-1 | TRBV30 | CALSGQANTEAFF
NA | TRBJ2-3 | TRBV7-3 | CSSSSPQGSQYF
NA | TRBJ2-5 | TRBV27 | CASSPGTSGRDTRESQYF
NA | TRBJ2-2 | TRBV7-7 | CASSLGDRNTGELFF
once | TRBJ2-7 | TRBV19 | CASTPGEGVRYEQYF
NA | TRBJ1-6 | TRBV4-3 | CASSQSPTGGDSPLHF
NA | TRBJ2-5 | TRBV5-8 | CASSALPSGSKTQYF
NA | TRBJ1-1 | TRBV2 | CASSVGQGYTEAFF
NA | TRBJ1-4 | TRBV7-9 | CASSLFRIRTSEKLFF
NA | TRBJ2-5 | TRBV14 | CASSPPGGGETQYF
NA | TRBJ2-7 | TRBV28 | CASSFGSEPNSYEQYF
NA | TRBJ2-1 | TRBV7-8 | CASSDKLPYSLGSYNEQFF
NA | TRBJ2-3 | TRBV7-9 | CASSPPGTATDTQYF
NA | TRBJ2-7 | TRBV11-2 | CASSSLRTGGSYEQYF
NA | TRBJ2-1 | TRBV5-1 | CASSAGLAGLYNEQFF
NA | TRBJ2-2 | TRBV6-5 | CASRIAASGTGELFF
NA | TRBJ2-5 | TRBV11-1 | CASSLELAETQYF
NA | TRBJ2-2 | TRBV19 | CASSLSGRGELFF
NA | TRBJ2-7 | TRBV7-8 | CASSLGVGQGNEQYF
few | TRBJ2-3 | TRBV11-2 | CASSLGRGTTDTQYF
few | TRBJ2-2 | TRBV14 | CASSPQRENTGELFF
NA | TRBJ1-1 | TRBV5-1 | CASSLEQGGNTEAFF
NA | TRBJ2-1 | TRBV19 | CASSIWDRGYNEQFF
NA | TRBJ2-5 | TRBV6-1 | CASSAGQGVETQYF
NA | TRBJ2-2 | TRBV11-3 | CASSLVAGVNTGELFF
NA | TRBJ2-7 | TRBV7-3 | CASSLRGDRTYEQYF
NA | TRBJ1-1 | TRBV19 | CASSLLRNTEAFF
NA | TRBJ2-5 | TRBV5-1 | CASTSTVGLAGYETQYF
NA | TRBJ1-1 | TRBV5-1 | CASSLAGDNTEAFF
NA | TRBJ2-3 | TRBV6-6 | CASSPRLAITDTQYF
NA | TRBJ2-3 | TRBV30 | CAWSGRGWADTQYF
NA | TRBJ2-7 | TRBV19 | CASSPGTGSEQYF
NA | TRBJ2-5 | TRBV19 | CASSKGLRETQYF